The rows below give T cell receptor beta chains drawn from one sample of a study of blood T cells in healthy people across ages. TCRdb itself ran the 5' RACE reads through MiXCR, one entry per CDR3 protein. The sample consists of 650,000 to 1,000,000 distinct CDR3 sequences, under 40% of them appearing once. Sequencing was performed on blood. Receptor source: a man aged 18-30 years in good health. CDR3s include the opening cysteine and the closing phenylalanine or tryptophan. The D gene is left open where the match is weak. For some rows the clone size is stated as once, few or many, or as a class when expanded; others skip it.

D gene	V gene	J gene	clone size	CDR3 DNA	CDR3 protein
NA	TRBV20-1	TRBJ2-2	NA	TGCAGTGTTAAATCCCTCATAGGAGACACCGGGGAGCTGTTTTTT	CSVKSLIGDTGELFF
TRBD2	TRBV11-2	TRBJ2-5	NA	TGTGCCAGCAGCTTAACCCGCAGTCGGCTAGCGGGAGTTCATGAGCAGTACTTC	CASSLTRSRLAGVHEQYF
TRBD1	TRBV18	TRBJ1-5	NA	TGTGCCAGCTCACGTACGGGACAGCAGGATCAGCCCCAGCATTTT	CASSRTGQQDQPQHF
NA	TRBV12-3/TRBV12-4	TRBJ2-7	many	TGTGCCAGCAGTGTAACACCCTCCGAGCAGTACTTC	CASSVTPSEQYF
NA	TRBV2	TRBJ2-1	NA	TGTGCCAGCAGGCCCCCCTTTGATGAGCAGTTCTTC	CASRPPFDEQFF
NA	TRBV4-2	TRBJ2-7	NA	TGTGCCAGCAGCCAAGATAGGTACCTCCCGGGGGAGCAGTACTTC	CASSQDRYLPGEQYF
NA	TRBV4-1	TRBJ1-2	few	TGCGCCAGCAGCCAAGTTGGGGGCGTCGGGGGGAACTATGGCTACACCTTC	CASSQVGGVGGNYGYTF
NA	TRBV7-8	TRBJ2-7	many	TGTGCCAGCAGCGCTCCGGGACGGCTTTACGAGCAGTACTTC	CASSAPGRLYEQYF
NA	TRBV14	TRBJ2-2	once	TGTGCCAGCAGCCAGATCGGGACTCAGTCCACCGGGGAGCTGTTTTTT	CASSQIGTQSTGELFF
NA	TRBV19	TRBJ1-3	NA	TGTGCCAGTACCCGTGGAGGTTCTGGAAACACCATATATTTT	CASTRGGSGNTIYF
NA	TRBV19	TRBJ2-1	few	TGTGCCAGTAGTCCTGGGGACACACACTACAATGAGCAGTTCTTC	CASSPGDTHYNEQFF
TRBD1	TRBV3-1	TRBJ2-5	NA	TGTGCCGGCAGCCCAACCCGGGACAGGGAAGAGACCCAGTACTTC	CAGSPTRDREETQYF
NA	TRBV4-3	TRBJ2-1	many	TGCGCCAGCAGCCAAGATTTTGAAGGGGAAGGTGAGCAGTTCTTC	CASSQDFEGEGEQFF
NA	TRBV12-3/TRBV12-4	TRBJ2-3	few	TGTGCCAGCAGTCCCCTACTAGGAGACGCAGATACGCAGTATTTT	CASSPLLGDADTQYF
NA	TRBV9	TRBJ1-2	NA	TGTGCCAGCAGCGTAGCTACGGGGGGCGGCGATGGCTACACCTTC	CASSVATGGGDGYTF
NA	TRBV13	TRBJ2-7	NA	TGTGCCAGCAGTCCAGATGGAGGGGGGAACTCCTACGAGCAGTACTTC	CASSPDGGGNSYEQYF
TRBD2	TRBV5-1	TRBJ2-1	NA	TGCGCCAGCAGCGCCCTAATAGCGGGGGGGCCTGGATCCTACAATGAGCAGTTCTTC	CASSALIAGGPGSYNEQFF
NA	TRBV3-1	TRBJ2-5	NA	TGTGCCAGCACGCGGCTAGCGTATCAAGAGACCCAGTACTTC	CASTRLAYQETQYF
TRBD1	TRBV10-3	TRBJ2-4	NA	TGTGCCATCAGCGGGGGGACAGGGGGAAACATTCAGTACTTC	CAISGGTGGNIQYF
TRBD1	TRBV27	TRBJ2-5	NA	TGTGCCAGCAGTCCACAAGACAGGGGTCGAGGGGAGACCCAGTACTTC	CASSPQDRGRGETQYF
TRBD1	TRBV3-1	TRBJ1-2	NA	TGTGCCAGCAGCGCCGGGACAGGGCTTGGCTACACCTTC	CASSAGTGLGYTF
NA	TRBV4-1	TRBJ2-5	many	TGTGCCAGCAGCCAAGAGGGAGAGACCCAGTACTTC	CASSQEGETQYF
TRBD1	TRBV15	TRBJ1-4	few	TGTGCCACCAGCAGTTATAAAGGGACAGGCAGTGGTAGAAAACTGTTTTTT	CATSSYKGTGSGRKLFF
NA	TRBV5-1	TRBJ2-5	few	TGCGCCAGCAGCTTCTGGGGGTCTGAGGAGACCCAGTACTTC	CASSFWGSEETQYF
NA	TRBV7-2	TRBJ2-7	few	TGTGCCAGCAGCTTTGTAGCTGAGCAGTACTTC	CASSFVAEQYF
TRBD2	TRBV20-1	TRBJ2-7	NA	TGCAGTGCCAGGCGGAGCGGGGGGGCCGCGTACGAGCAGTACTTC	CSARRSGGAAYEQYF
NA	TRBV15	TRBJ2-2	NA	TGTGCCACCAGCAGACGTCCGCGTGCGGGGGCCCCGAACACCGGGGAGCTGTTTTTT	CATSRRPRAGAPNTGELFF
NA	TRBV7-2	TRBJ2-7	many	TGTGCCAGCCAGGAAGGCAGGCTTTCCTACGAGCAGTACTTC	CASQEGRLSYEQYF
NA	TRBV27	TRBJ1-1	few	TGTGCCAGCAGTTTATCGGGGGTGGTGGACACTGAAGCTTTCTTT	CASSLSGVVDTEAFF
TRBD1	TRBV7-4	TRBJ2-1	many	TGTGCCAGCAGCTCGGACGAGGGGGACAGAAGCCGCTTCTCCTACAATGAGCAGTTCTTC	CASSSDEGDRSRFSYNEQFF
NA	TRBV12-3/TRBV12-4	TRBJ1-5	many	TGTGCCAGCAGTTTTAGGGGGGTCAATCAGCCCCAGCATTTT	CASSFRGVNQPQHF
NA	TRBV20-1	TRBJ2-7	NA	TGCAGTGCTGTCCGCCCCAACTCCTACGAGCAGTACTTC	CSAVRPNSYEQYF
NA	TRBV9	TRBJ1-1	few	TGTGCCAGCAGCGTAGGAAGGGTAGCTGAAGCTTTCTTT	CASSVGRVAEAFF
NA	TRBV20-1	TRBJ2-3	few	TGCAGTGCTGGCTCCACAGATACGCAGTATTTT	CSAGSTDTQYF
TRBD2	TRBV4-1	TRBJ2-3	NA	TGCGCCAGCAGCCAAGACTATGGCGGGGGGCATGTCACAGATACGCAGTATTTT	CASSQDYGGGHVTDTQYF
NA	TRBV20-1	TRBJ1-1	NA	TGCAGTGCTAGAGACCCAGGGAGGTTCGAAGCTTTCTTT	CSARDPGRFEAFF
TRBD1	TRBV4-3	TRBJ2-7	many	TGCGCCAGCAGCCAAACCGGGACAGGGGCCGAGCAGTACTTC	CASSQTGTGAEQYF
NA	TRBV5-6	TRBJ2-7	NA	TGTGCCAGCAGATTTTGGGGGGGGGCTATCTATGAGCAGTACTTC	CASRFWGGAIYEQYF
NA	TRBV21-1	TRBJ1-2	few	TGTGCCAGCAACTCAGGGGGAAGTGGCTACACCTTC	CASNSGGSGYTF
TRBD1	TRBV12-3/TRBV12-4	TRBJ2-3	few	TGTGCCAGCAGTTTACAGGGGGTAAGGACAGATACGCAGTATTTT	CASSLQGVRTDTQYF